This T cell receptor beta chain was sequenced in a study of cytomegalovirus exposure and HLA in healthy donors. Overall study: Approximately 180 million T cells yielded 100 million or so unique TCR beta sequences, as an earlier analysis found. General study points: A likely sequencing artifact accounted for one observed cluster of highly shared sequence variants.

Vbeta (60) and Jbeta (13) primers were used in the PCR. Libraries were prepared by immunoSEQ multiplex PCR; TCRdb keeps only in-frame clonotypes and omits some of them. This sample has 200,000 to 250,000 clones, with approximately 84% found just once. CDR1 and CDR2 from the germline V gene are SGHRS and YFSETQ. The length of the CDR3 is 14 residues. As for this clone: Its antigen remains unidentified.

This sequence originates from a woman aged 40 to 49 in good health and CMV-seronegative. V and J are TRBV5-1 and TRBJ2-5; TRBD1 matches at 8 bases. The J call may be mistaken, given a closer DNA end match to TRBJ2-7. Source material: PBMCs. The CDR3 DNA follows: TGCGCCAGCAGCAGGGGACAGGTGGACTACGAGCAGTACTTC. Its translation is CASSRGQVDYEQYF.